Below, 14 T cell receptor beta chains from the same sample are listed, as sequenced in a study of blood T cell repertoires in COVID-19. Here immunoSEQ multiplex PCR was the method, and the copy in TCRdb shows in-frame clones only, minus some. The sample shows under 300,000 clones, around 83% of them seen only once. The sequenced material came from peripheral blood. Source of these receptors: a young man who had recovered from COVID-19.

The chain couples TRBV2 to TRBJ2-1, with D perhaps TRBD1 (5 bases). Trimming removed 2 bases from V and 5 bases from J, with 13 bases in between. CDR3 length equals 15 residues. Germline V gives CDR1 SNHLY, CDR2 FYNNEI. The CDR3 protein is CASSEQGISNNEQFF. The CDR3 DNA sequence: TGTGCCAGCAGTGAACAGGGCATAAGCAACAATGAGCAGTTCTTC.

CDR3 sequence (DNA): TGTGCCAGCAGCACACAGGGGGCGGCTAGTGAAAAACTGTTTTTT. Translating it yields CASSTQGAASEKLFF. The V and J genes are TRBV7-2 and TRBJ1-4; 9 bases agree with TRBD1. CDR1 and CDR2 from the germline V gene are SGHTA and FQGNSA. V shed 5 bases and J 7 bases; nucleotides not matched to a gene: 8. The CDR3 spans 15 residues.

This clone occurred once. This chain joins TRBV7-6 and TRBJ2-1; no clear D. Trimming removed 5 bases at V and 7 bases at J, with 15 bases between. This CDR3 has 14 residues. The germline CDR1 and CDR2 sequences are SGHVS and FNYEAQ. The CDR3 DNA follows: TGTGCCAGCAGCCCCCGTTTTATAACTAATGAGCAGTTCTTC. This encodes CASSPRFITNEQFF.

This clone was observed once. This chain uses TRBV6-5 with TRBJ1-6; 7 positions agree with TRBD1. The ends lost 7 bases at V and 7 bases at J; junction bases unmatched: 10. The CDR3 runs to 15 residues. Germline V gene lookup returns CDR1 MNHEY and CDR2 SVGAGI. As DNA, the CDR3 is TGTGCCAGCACCCCAGGTCCGGGACAGAATTCACCCCTCCACTTT. This sequence encodes CASTPGPGQNSPLHF.

The V and J genes are TRBV6-5 and TRBJ1-2, with D possibly matching TRBD1 (6 bases). The CDR3 runs to 13 residues. V was cut by 7 bases and J by 8 bases, with 17 bases left in between. In germline, CDR1 is MNHEY, CDR2 SVGAGI. This chain's CDR3 is CASTATGYMGYTF. The CDR3 DNA reads as TGTGCCAGCACCGCAACAGGGTATATGGGCTACACCTTC.

The gene calls are TRBV7-9 and TRBJ1-4; possibly TRBD1 for D (6 bases). This CDR3 has 13 residues. Trimming removed 6 bases at V and 3 bases at J, with 8 bases between. The germline V gene encodes CDR1 SEHNR and CDR2 FQNEAQ (reference sequence). The CDR3 nucleotides read TGTGCCAGCAGTGGACAGCCTAATGAAAAACTGTTTTTT. Translating it yields CASSGQPNEKLFF.

The V and J genes are TRBV12-5 and TRBJ2-2; TRBD1 is a possible D gene (6 bases). This CDR3 is 16 amino acids long. The germline V gene has CDR1 LGHNT and CDR2 FRNRAP. Trimming removed 0 bases from V and 7 bases from J, with 15 bases in between. The CDR3 sequence is CASGLVYQGSDGELFF. In DNA, the CDR3 is TGTGCTAGTGGTTTGGTGTACCAGGGGAGCGACGGGGAGCTGTTTTTT.

The chain uses TRBV7-9 and TRBJ2-5; a possible D gene is TRBD2 (6 bases). Trimming removed 4 bases from V and 5 bases from J, with 20 bases in between. Germline V CDR1 and CDR2: SEHNR, FQNEAQ (reference sequence). This CDR3 spans 16 amino acids. The CDR3 loop reads CASSSLNPPSGETQYF. CDR3 coding DNA: TGTGCCAGCAGCTCCCTCAACCCCCCCAGCGGGGAGACCCAGTACTTC.

Only one count was recorded for this clone. V and J are TRBV7-2 and TRBJ2-3, with 7 bases matching TRBD2. Trimming at V came to 4 bases and at J to 2 bases, leaving 12 bases not matched to a gene. This CDR3 has 17 amino acids. Looked up from germline, CDR1 is SGHTA and CDR2 is FQGNSA. CDR3 loop: CASSSQRGPYSTDTQYF. The CDR3 DNA reads as TGTGCCAGCAGCTCCCAGCGGGGCCCTTATTCCACAGATACGCAGTATTTT.

The genes are TRBV5-4 and TRBJ1-4; D gene unclear. V was shortened by 2 bases and J by 1 base, with 9 bases between the two germline ends. Germline V gene lookup returns CDR1 SGHNT and CDR2 YYREEE (reference sequence). The CDR3 is 15 residues long. CDR3 in amino acids: CASSFNGRTNEKLFF. Written as DNA, the CDR3 is TGTGCCAGCAGCTTTAACGGGAGAACTAATGAAAAACTGTTTTTT.

The chain joins TRBV7-2 to TRBJ1-2, with D uncertain. Germline V CDR1 and CDR2: SGHTA, FQGNSA. Deletions cut 7 bases from V and 5 bases from J, with 17 bases between. CDR3 length: 14 residues. CDR3 coding DNA: TGTGCCAGCATCGATGGAGGGCCTTTTTATGGCTACACCTTC. Protein product: CASIDGGPFYGYTF. Complete variable domain (other parts from reference TRBV7-2 and TRBJ1-2): GAGVSQSPSNKVTEKGKDVELRCDPISGHTALYWYRQSLGQGLEFLIYFQGNSAPDKSGLPSDRFSAERTGGSVSTLTIQRTQQEDSAVYLCASIDGGPFYGYTFGSGTRLTVV.

The chain links TRBV28 to TRBJ2-3; no clear D. Per the germline V gene, CDR1 is MDHEN and CDR2 is SYDVKM. This CDR3 comprises 12 residues. V gave up 7 bases and J gave up 2 bases, with 7 bases separating them. The chain's CDR3 is CASTSPTDTQYF. The CDR3 nucleotides are TGTGCCAGCACCTCCCCCACAGATACGCAGTATTTT.

The CDR3 sequence: CASSHYTSGTGGRGEQYV. CDR3 in DNA: TGTGCCAGCAGCCATTATACTTCCGGGACAGGGGGCCGCGGCGAGCAGTACGTC. V usage is TRBV5-6 and J usage is TRBJ2-7; the match to TRBD1 covers 12 bases. This CDR3 has 18 residues. V gave up 4 bases and J gave up 6 bases; unmatched junction bases: 17. Per germline, CDR1 SGHDT and CDR2 YYEEEE.

The sample holds a few counts of this clone. The same CDR3 is also encoded by other DNA sequences in this sample. The V and J genes are TRBV5-4 and TRBJ2-5; 12 positions match TRBD1. The CDR3 contains 14 residues. Germline loops: CDR1 SGHNT, CDR2 YYREEE (reference sequence). V shed 4 bases, J shed 4 bases, and the junction held 2 bases outside the gene matches. The CDR3 nucleotides read TGTGCCAGCAGCCGGGACAGGGGGCGAGAGACCCAGTACTTC. Its protein is CASSRDRGRETQYF. The full variable domain, rest sourced from reference TRBV5-4 and TRBJ2-5, is ETGVTQSPTHLIKTRGQQVTLRCSSQSGHNTVSWYQQALGQGPQFIFQYYREEENGRGNFPPRFSGLQFPNYSSELNVNALELDDSALYLCASSRDRGRETQYFGPGTRLLVL.